Listed below are T cell receptor beta chains from one sample, sequenced in a study of blood T cell repertoires in COVID-19. Generated by immunoSEQ multiplex PCR, the TCRdb table keeps only in-frame clones and is missing some. In the table there are 150,000 or so clones, roughly 82% of which are singletons. Sequencing was carried out using peripheral blood. The receptors derive from a human donor with acute or convalescent COVID-19. The donor label of this sample is uncertain. The conserved cysteine and the conserved F or W are not part of the CDR3 here.

cdr3_aa j_call v_call
ASSFHPRTDRGADGYT TRBJ1-2 TRBV5-5
ASSHRTGRPYGYT TRBJ1-2 TRBV27
ASSVGQGMNTGELF TRBJ2-2 TRBV2
ASSDTGGPYGYT TRBJ1-2 TRBV5-1
ASSIEGQNTQY TRBJ2-3 TRBV19
ASRRGKETQY TRBJ2-5 TRBV10-1
AWSKGVQPQH TRBJ1-5 TRBV30
ASSHGKGSDTGELF TRBJ2-2 TRBV7-8
ASTQDREIHEQY TRBJ2-7 TRBV7-9
ASSPRLAGGTDTQY TRBJ2-3 TRBV11-2
ASSLSPSLGLQETQY TRBJ2-5 TRBV5-1
ASSLTPYEQY TRBJ2-7 TRBV5-1
ASSAGPTGTGELF TRBJ2-2 TRBV5-1
ASRRDHNYGYT TRBJ1-2 TRBV6-5
ASSSSTGEETQY TRBJ2-5 TRBV11-3
ASSQADMGLVTSGQF TRBJ2-1 TRBV4-1
ARSLVRPTTGETYGYT TRBJ1-2 TRBV5-3
ASSFAGTKNIQY TRBJ2-4 TRBV7-9
ATSGGGSYNEQF TRBJ2-1 TRBV15
ASSPGTFNQPQH TRBJ1-5 TRBV19
ASSLAKTLSTDTQY TRBJ2-3 TRBV7-9
ASRPWEDYGYT TRBJ1-2 TRBV19
ASSLVLAGGQTGELF TRBJ2-2 TRBV5-4
ASSLWATEAF TRBJ1-1 TRBV13
ATSDSLAGGPDTQY TRBJ2-3 TRBV24-1
SVDNGGSAYEQY TRBJ2-7 TRBV29-1
ASSQGQNSNQPQH TRBJ1-5 TRBV4-1
ASSLFESDTQY TRBJ2-3 TRBV7-3
ASSSPVPTSAGTDTQY TRBJ2-3 TRBV6-2/TRBV6-3
ATSREIQGVGSYEQY TRBJ2-7 TRBV15
ASSHSPGQGRKGYT TRBJ1-2 TRBV6-2/TRBV6-3
ASSSRRLARGGYT TRBJ1-2 TRBV5-6
ASSSTRTSGGDNNEQF TRBJ2-1 TRBV11-2
ATALAATYEQY TRBJ2-7 TRBV6-6
ASSAGVHYGYT TRBJ1-2 TRBV9
AISVDSSHEKLF TRBJ1-4 TRBV10-3
SARQGWYEQY TRBJ2-7 TRBV29-1
ASSRPRASYEQY TRBJ2-7 TRBV7-9
ASSERGLATDTQY TRBJ2-3 TRBV6-1
ASSVQTGPQETQY TRBJ2-5 TRBV9
ASSLGPAGTGLTNEKLF TRBJ1-4 TRBV7-2
ASSLGRFTEAF TRBJ1-1 TRBV27
ASSTRQGDGNKGQPQH TRBJ1-5 TRBV5-1